Presented here are 12 T cell receptor beta chains from one specimen sequenced in a study of blood T cell repertoires in COVID-19. Measured with immunoSEQ multiplex PCR; TCRdb has only the in-frame clones, and not every one. The table lists under 110,000 clones, approximately 80% of them singletons. Sequences were obtained from peripheral blood. The receptors were gathered from a man older than 75 with COVID-19, enrolled during active disease.

The J gene is TRBJ2-7, the V gene TRBV11-2, with 8 bases aligning to TRBD1. Germline V lookup: CDR1 SGHAT, CDR2 FQNNGV. The CDR3 is 15 amino acids. V trimming: 2 bases; J trimming: 3 bases; junction bases outside the gene matches: 6. In nucleotides, the CDR3 is TGTGCCAGCAGCTTATCAGGGGGCCTGGACTACGAGCAGTACTTC. Its translation is CASSLSGGLDYEQYF.

The chain recombines TRBV6-5 with TRBJ1-2; no clear D. In germline, CDR1 is MNHEY, CDR2 SVGAGI. The CDR3 consists of 11 residues. Between the trimmed V and J ends, which lost 9 bases and 8 bases, there was a span of 13 bases. CDR3 in amino acids: CASQEARGYTF. CDR3 bases: TGTGCCAGTCAGGAGGCGAGAGGCTACACCTTC.

This chain connects TRBV2 to TRBJ1-1, with D tentatively TRBD1 (5 bases). V lost 7 bases and J 1 base, leaving 10 bases between the germline ends. There are 13 residues in the CDR3. Germline V gives CDR1 SNHLY, CDR2 FYNNEI. The CDR3: CASTYQGNTEAFF. For the CDR3, the DNA is TGTGCCAGCACATATCAGGGGAACACTGAAGCTTTCTTT.

V gene TRBV2 combines with J gene TRBJ1-2, with D possibly matching TRBD1 (6 bases). Trimming pared 8 bases from V and 4 bases from J, leaving 17 bases between. The CDR3 loop spans 14 amino acids. Germline CDR1 is SNHLY and CDR2 is FYNNEI. CDR3 protein: CASVSDRTSYGYTF. The CDR3 DNA reads TGTGCCAGCGTGTCCGACAGGACTTCCTATGGCTACACCTTC.

The chain links TRBV9 to TRBJ1-4; 8 positions agree with TRBD1. The CDR3 length is 15 residues. The germline gives CDR1 SGDLS, CDR2 YYNGEE. With V trimmed by 0 bases and J by 8 bases, 6 bases remained unmatched. The CDR3 sequence: CASSVDDRGGEKLFF. DNA for the CDR3: TGTGCCAGCAGCGTAGACGACAGGGGCGGGGAAAAACTGTTTTTT.

This rearrangement joins TRBV19 to TRBJ2-7, with a tentative D call TRBD1 (6 bases). V was trimmed by 5 bases and J by 4 bases, leaving 12 bases between them. Germline V CDR1 and CDR2: LNHDA, SQIVND (reference sequence). The CDR3 has 13 residues. In nucleotides, the CDR3 is TGTGCCAGTAGTGTAATACAGGGATACGAGCAGTACTTC. The encoded protein is CASSVIQGYEQYF.

Concerning this clone itself: This same CDR3 is encoded by further DNA sequences in the sample. The chain couples TRBV11-2 to TRBJ2-2; D unresolved. The CDR3 contains 12 residues. Looked up from germline, CDR1 is SGHAT and CDR2 is FQNNGV. Trimming took off 5 bases at V and 1 base at J, with 2 bases between the two ends. CDR3 in DNA: TGTGCCAGCAGCCGGAACACCGGGGAGCTGTTTTTT. Protein: CASSRNTGELFF.

The V and J genes are TRBV3-1 (or the pseudogene TRBV3-2) and TRBJ2-3, with D possibly TRBD1 on 6 matching bases. Germline CDR1 and CDR2: LGHDT and YNNKEL (reference sequence). The V gene lost 8 bases and the J gene lost 1 base, with 13 bases spanning the gap. The CDR3 runs to 14 residues. Here the CDR3 DNA reads TGTGCCAGCGGTAGGGCAGGGGGCACAGATACGCAGTATTTT. Translated, it gives CASGRAGGTDTQYF.

The V and J genes are TRBV5-1 and TRBJ1-1; D is undetermined. V lost 1 base and J lost 2, with 9 bases in between. Germline CDR1 and CDR2: SGHRS and YFSETQ. CDR3 length equals 14 residues. The CDR3 DNA reads TGCGCCAGCAGCTTGTTAACTGAAAACACTGAAGCTTTCTTT. Protein product: CASSLLTENTEAFF. Full variable domain (outside the CDR3, taken from reference TRBV5-1 and TRBJ1-1): KAGVTQTPRYLIKTRGQQVTLSCSPISGHRSVSWYQQTPGQGLQFLFEYFSETQRNKGNFPGRFSGRQFSNSRSEMNVSTLELGDSALYLCASSLLTENTEAFFGQGTRLTVV.

This chain links TRBV11-3 with TRBJ2-7, with 7 bases identical to TRBD1. CDR3 size: 14 residues. CDR1 and CDR2 (germline): SGHNT, YENEEA. V was clipped by 2 bases and J by 4 bases; unmatched bases: 5. The CDR3 sequence is CASSLKGAGYEQYF. As DNA, the CDR3 is TGTGCCAGCAGCTTAAAGGGGGCCGGGTACGAGCAGTACTTC.

The chain uses TRBV6-4 and TRBJ2-7; TRBD2 matches at 12 bases. Germline assignment: CDR1 MRHNA and CDR2 SNTAGT. CDR3 size: 15 residues. With 4 bases clipped from V and 7 bases from J, the junction kept 8 bases outside the gene matches. CDR3 nucleotide sequence: TGTGCCAGCAGTGTGCTAGCGGGAGGGCCGGGTGAGCAGTACTTC. Its protein product is CASSVLAGGPGEQYF.

The rearrangement uses TRBV15 and TRBJ2-3; D possibly corresponds to TRBD1 (5 bases). V lost 5 bases and J 1 base, leaving 13 bases between the germline ends. The germline V gene has CDR1 LNHNV and CDR2 YYDKDF (reference sequence). The CDR3 is 15 amino acids. The CDR3 loop reads CATSSFGAGTDTQYF. CDR3 in DNA: TGTGCCACCAGCTCCTTTGGGGCGGGCACAGATACGCAGTATTTT. The full variable domain, with the rest looked up from reference TRBV15 and TRBJ2-3, is DAMVIQNPRYQVTQFGKPVTLSCSQTLNHNVMYWYQQKSSQAPKLLFHYYDKDFNNEADTPDNFQSRRPNTSFCFLDIRSPGLGDTAMYLCATSSFGAGTDTQYFGPGTRLTVL.